The 2 T cell receptor beta chains below were found in one sample sequenced in a study of early T cells in non-severe SARS-CoV-2 infection. Via MiXCR, TCRdb re-called the 5' RACE reads, giving one row per CDR3 protein. The table has tens of thousands of distinct CDR3 sequences, under 15% seen once. The specimen was whole blood. These receptors were taken from an adult who was a healthcare worker with PCR-confirmed SARS-CoV-2 infection or an uninfected control (not recorded which).

This clonotype has at least ten counts. The chain has TRBV6-6 and TRBJ1-1; no firm D call. Per the germline V gene, CDR1 is MNHNY and CDR2 is SVGAGI (reference sequence). Trimming removed 6 bases from V and 4 bases from J, with 15 bases in between. This CDR3 is 14 amino acids long. CDR3 region: CASRTQAGSTEAFF. The CDR3 nucleotides read TGTGCCAGCAGAACCCAGGCCGGGAGCACTGAAGCTTTCTTT.

This clonotype was seen ten or more times. J is TRBJ2-7 and V is TRBV7-2; D possibly corresponds to TRBD2 (5 bases). Trimming left V 4 bases short and J 7 bases short, with 11 bases between. The CDR3 is 12 residues long. The germline CDR1 and CDR2 sequences are SGHTA and FQGNSA. The chain's CDR3 is CASSSYSGEQYF. As DNA, the CDR3 is TGTGCCAGCAGCTCCTACTCGGGGGAGCAGTACTTC. The whole variable domain, remainder taken from reference TRBV7-2 and TRBJ2-7, is GAGVSQSPSNKVTEKGKDVELRCDPISGHTALYWYRQSLGQGLEFLIYFQGNSAPDKSGLPSDRFSAERTGGSVSTLTIQRTQQEDSAVYLCASSSYSGEQYFGPGTRLTVT.